This TCR beta chain was profiled in a study of T cells in Graves' hyperthyroidism and ophthalmopathy. Study-level points and caveats: Blood shared most expanded thyroid clonotypes above 0.001. Before onset, ophthalmopathy was predicted by the model a median around 6 months earlier.

The CDR3 loop spans 15 amino acids. Deletions cut 6 bases from V and 7 bases from J, with 21 bases between. CDR1 and CDR2 (germline): MNHEY, SVGEGT. As concerns this clonotype: Antigen specificity is unknown.

Amplification of TCR beta CDR3 regions used RNA as the template. A first-round RT-PCR of the TCR CDR3 used the HTBI primer set. TCRdb passed the multiplex PCR reads through MiXCR, listing each CDR3 protein once. Of more than 500,000 distinct CDR3 sequences in the sample, 46% are singletons; the top ten hold around two fifths. This sequence originates from an adult woman with Graves' disease, either hyperthyroidism or ophthalmopathy (not recorded which). The chain carries TRBV6-2 or TRBV6-3 and TRBJ1-2, with D possibly matching TRBD1 (5 bases). Sequencing was carried out using peripheral blood or thyroid tissue (not recorded which). In DNA, the CDR3 is TGTGCCAGCAGAATAGCAGGGTCTCAGGCCGGTGGCTACACCTTC. Translated: CASRIAGSQAGGYTF.